This T cell receptor beta chain appears in the sequencing data of a study of OX40 agonist ivuxolimab in advanced cancers. Study background: Dose-escalation cases comprised hepatocellular carcinoma, melanoma, renal cell or head and neck cancer. The study reported partial responses in three patients: one hepatocellular carcinoma, two cutaneous melanoma.

Concerning this clone: Antigen specificity is unknown.

Only in-frame clones appear in the TCRdb table, and some are missing; sequencing was by immunoSEQ multiplex PCR. The sample holds some 12,000 clones, about 77% seen once. The study, taken as a whole, reports: Low normalized T-cell clonal expansion was also seen in some nonresponders. With doses of 0.1 to 3.0 mg/kg, CD4+ and CD8+ blood T cells had undergone clonal expansion by week 6.

The CDR3 is 14 residues long. Per the germline V gene, CDR1 is WSHSY and CDR2 is SAAADI. The trim removed 4 bases at V and 8 bases at J, leaving 10 bases unmatched. Sequences were derived from CD4+ or CD8+ T cells sorted from blood, sampled in a trial of the OX40 agonist ivuxolimab. V is TRBV10-2 and J is TRBJ1-2; 7 nucleotides agree with TRBD1. This sequence was found in an adult with an advanced solid tumor such as melanoma, head and neck, liver or kidney cancer. The CDR3 spells CASSVGRGRPGYTF. In DNA, the CDR3 is TGCGCCAGCAGTGTGGGTAGGGGGCGCCCGGGCTACACCTTC.